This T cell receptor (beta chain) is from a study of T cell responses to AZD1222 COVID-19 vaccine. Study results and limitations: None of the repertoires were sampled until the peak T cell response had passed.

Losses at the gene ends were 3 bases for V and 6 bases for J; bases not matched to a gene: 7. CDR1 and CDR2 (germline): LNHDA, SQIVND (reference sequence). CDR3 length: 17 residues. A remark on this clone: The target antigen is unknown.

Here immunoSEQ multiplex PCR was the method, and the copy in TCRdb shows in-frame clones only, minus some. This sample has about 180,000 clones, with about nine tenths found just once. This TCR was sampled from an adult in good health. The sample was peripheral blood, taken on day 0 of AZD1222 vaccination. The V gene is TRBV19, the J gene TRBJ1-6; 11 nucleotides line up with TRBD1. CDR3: CASSIGLGTGGNSPLHF. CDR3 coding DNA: TGTGCCAGTAGTATCGGCTTGGGGACAGGGGGTAATTCACCCCTCCACTTT.